This T cell receptor (beta chain) is drawn from a study of cytomegalovirus exposure and HLA in healthy donors. The V segment lost 4 bases and the J segment 4 bases; nucleotides outside the gene matches: 4. The CDR3 contains 14 residues. Germline CDR1 and CDR2: LNHDA and SQIVND (reference sequence). This clone has just a few counts. Primers included in the PCR were 60 Vbeta and 13 Jbeta primers. Repertoires were generated with immunoSEQ multiplex PCR, while TCRdb's copy carries only in-frame clones and drops some. The sample includes 150,000 to 200,000 clones, around 80% of them seen just once. The J gene is TRBJ1-5, the V gene TRBV19; 7 bases map to TRBD1. The specimen sequenced was PBMCs. This TCR was sampled from a man aged 35 to 55 in good health and CMV-seronegative. This chain's CDR3 is CASSTDRINQPQHF. Written as DNA, the CDR3 is TGTGCCAGTAGTACGGACAGGATTAATCAGCCCCAGCATTTT.